This entry lists 16 T cell receptor beta chains sequenced from one sample in a study of memory CD4+ T cells and cytomegalovirus serostatus (dated by TCRdb to the late 2010s). Single viable CD3+CD4+CD8-CD45RO+ cells were sorted as memory CD4+ T cells on a FACSAria II. Library preparation used the immunoSEQ multiplex PCR assay. The source is immuneACCESS, and TCRdb retained only in-frame sequences with V and J called. Part of the clones is not carried over; for the studies checked, unresolved V genes explain less than half of this, and the remainder is unexplained. Recorded for this sample are about 56,000 clones; roughly 82% of them occurred a single time. The top ten constitute around 0.4% of the sample. Specimen: memory CD4+ T cells from blood. These receptors all come from an adult in good health and CMV-seronegative.

The rearrangement joins TRBV19 to TRBJ1-2; 7 bases map to TRBD1. J lost 4 bases, V lost 6 bases, and 11 bases had no gene match. CDR1 is LNHDA and CDR2 is SQIVND in the germline V gene (reference sequence). The CDR3 runs 15 residues. The CDR3 bases are TGTGCCAGTAGCAGGGGGACCAACCAGGGCTATGGCTACACCTTC. Translation: CASSRGTNQGYGYTF.

In its sample, this clone was seen a few times. The gene calls are TRBV30 and TRBJ1-2, with 9 bases that match TRBD1. Trimming took 5 bases from V and 8 from J; bases not matched to a gene: 9. The CDR3 is 13 residues long. Germline loops: CDR1 GTSNPN, CDR2 SVGIG (reference sequence). The CDR3 protein is CAWSGQGIRGYTF. The CDR3 nucleotides are TGTGCCTGGTCGGGACAGGGTATTCGGGGCTACACCTTC.

The rearrangement links TRBV9 to TRBJ1-4; D is possibly TRBD1 (5 bases). This CDR3 spans 15 amino acids. Germline V lookup: CDR1 SGDLS, CDR2 YYNGEE. The V gene lost 0 bases and the J gene lost 7 bases, with 13 bases spanning the gap. CDR3 sequence: CASSVGTSQGEKLFF. As DNA, the CDR3 is TGTGCCAGCAGCGTAGGAACGTCCCAGGGTGAAAAACTGTTTTTT.

This chain connects TRBV11-3 to TRBJ2-1; D may match TRBD1 or TRBD2 (6 bases each). Deletions cut 1 base from V and 9 bases from J, with 13 bases between. The CDR3 spans 14 residues. Germline V CDR1 and CDR2: SGHNT, YENEEA. The DNA of the CDR3 is TGTGCCAGCAGCTTAGTACAGGGAGGCAGTGAGCAGTTCTTC. Amino acids: CASSLVQGGSEQFF.

This chain joins TRBV9 and TRBJ2-1; D not certain. Trimming removed 4 bases from V and 0 bases from J, with 11 bases in between. The CDR3 covers 15 residues. Germline V gene lookup returns CDR1 SGDLS and CDR2 YYNGEE. In DNA, the CDR3 is TGTGCCAGCAGCATAGGGCGAATCTCCTACAATGAGCAGTTCTTC. This sequence encodes CASSIGRISYNEQFF. Variable domain in full (rest from reference TRBV9 and TRBJ2-1): DSGVTQTPKHLITATGQRVTLRCSPRSGDLSVYWYQQSLDQGLQFLIQYYNGEERAKGNILERFSAQQFPDLHSELNLSSLELGDSALYFCASSIGRISYNEQFFGPGTRLTVL.

This sequence joins TRBV15 and TRBJ2-7; D gene uncertain. Per the germline V gene, CDR1 is LNHNV and CDR2 is YYDKDF (reference sequence). The V and J ends lost 0 bases and 4 bases respectively, with 7 bases between them. The CDR3 consists of 13 residues. CDR3 sequence: CATSREGNYEQYF. DNA of the CDR3: TGTGCCACCAGCAGAGAAGGGAATTACGAGCAGTACTTC.

The gene calls are TRBV28 and TRBJ1-2; D perhaps matches TRBD1 (5 bases). The V end was cut by 4 bases, the J end by 4 bases, with 19 bases between. The length of the CDR3 is 16 residues. The germline V gene has CDR1 MDHEN and CDR2 SYDVKM. CDR3 protein: CASSSSSGTRGYGYTF. DNA of the CDR3: TGTGCCAGCAGTTCAAGCTCAGGGACCCGGGGCTATGGCTACACCTTC.

This clone was detected only a few times. The chain uses TRBV4-2 and TRBJ1-6; no clear D gene. This CDR3 has 14 amino acids. Trimming took off 4 bases at V and 7 bases at J, with 11 bases between the two ends. CDR1 is LGHNA, CDR2 YNFKEQ, per germline. The CDR3 here is CASSPPVANSPLHF. In DNA, the CDR3 is TGTGCCAGCAGCCCCCCCGTGGCCAATTCACCCCTCCACTTT.

This chain links TRBV6-5 with TRBJ1-2, with 8 positions matching TRBD1. The CDR3 consists of 16 residues. In germline, CDR1 is MNHEY, CDR2 SVGAGI. V lost 2 bases, J lost 2 bases, and 7 bases stayed unmatched. The CDR3 region is CASSYRRNRGNYGYTF. The CDR3 DNA follows: TGTGCCAGCAGTTACCGGAGAAACAGGGGGAACTATGGCTACACCTTC.

V and J are TRBV7-2 and TRBJ1-1; TRBD1 is a possible D gene (6 bases). This CDR3 comprises 13 residues. Trimming cost V 2 bases and J 5 bases, with 9 bases left between them. CDR1 SGHTA and CDR2 FQGNSA come from the germline V gene. The CDR3 here is CASSLTGLTEAFF. The CDR3 DNA reads as TGTGCCAGCAGCTTAACAGGGCTAACTGAAGCTTTCTTT.

This chain links TRBV7-2 with TRBJ2-3; D is unclear. The CDR3 contains 13 residues. Trimming removed 1 base at V and 7 bases at J, with 9 bases between. Per the germline V gene, CDR1 is SGHTA and CDR2 is FQGNSA. The CDR3 DNA reads as TGTGCCAGCAGCTTAGGATGGGAAAATACGCAGTATTTT. It yields the protein CASSLGWENTQYF.

The chain links TRBV10-3 to TRBJ2-1, with D perhaps matching TRBD2 (5 bases). Looked up from germline, CDR1 is ENHRY and CDR2 is SYGVKD. V was pared by 8 bases and J by 2 bases, with 10 bases between. The CDR3 sequence is 13 residues long. The CDR3: CAISWGAYNEQFF. For the CDR3, the DNA is TGTGCCATCTCCTGGGGAGCCTACAATGAGCAGTTCTTC.

The rearrangement links TRBV7-2 to TRBJ2-7; tentatively, D is TRBD1 or TRBD2 (5 bases each). The CDR3 has 13 amino acids. Trimming removed 4 bases at V and 2 bases at J, with 9 bases between. From germline, CDR1 is SGHTA and CDR2 FQGNSA. CDR3 sequence (DNA): TGTGCCAGCAGCTCGAGGGGCGCCTACGAGCAGTACTTC. Protein product: CASSSRGAYEQYF.

This chain uses TRBV10-3 with TRBJ2-6; D tentatively fits TRBD1 or TRBD2 (6 bases each). Germline CDR1 reads ENHRY; CDR2 reads SYGVKD. CDR3 size: 17 residues. V was trimmed by 10 bases and J by 0 bases, leaving 19 bases between them. In DNA form, the CDR3 reads TGTGCCACCATGGGGCGGGACACAGGCTCTGGGGCCAACGTCCTGACTTTC. It specifies CATMGRDTGSGANVLTF.

V and J are TRBV4-3 and TRBJ1-1; 7 bases line up with TRBD1. The germline V gene encodes CDR1 LGHNA and CDR2 YSLEER. CDR3 length: 15 amino acids. V lost 0 bases, J lost 4 bases, and 5 bases stayed unmatched. The CDR3 bases are TGCGCCAGCAGCCAAGATCCCGCAGGGGGCACTGAAGCTTTCTTT. Protein sequence: CASSQDPAGGTEAFF.

The chain uses TRBV5-4 and TRBJ2-3, with D unclear. The CDR3 length is 13 residues. Trimming took 0 bases from V and 4 from J, leaving 6 bases between them. Germline V lookup: CDR1 SGHNT, CDR2 YYREEE (reference sequence). In nucleotides, the CDR3 is TGTGCCAGCAGCTTGGCGGGCCCAGATACGCAGTATTTT. Amino acid sequence: CASSLAGPDTQYF.